The 8 T cell receptor beta chains in this list originate from one sample, sequenced in a study of cytomegalovirus exposure and HLA in healthy donors. Amplification used 60 Vbeta primers and 13 Jbeta primers. The data were produced by immunoSEQ multiplex PCR, yet TCRdb's version contains in-frame clones alone and is incomplete. Of 130,000 or so clones in the sample, about 80% are singletons; the top ten hold approximately 5%. The sample taken for sequencing was PBMCs. These receptor sequences come from a man between 25 and 39 years old in good health and CMV-seronegative.

The J gene is TRBJ2-7, the V gene TRBV6-5; D remains unclear. This CDR3 contains 13 residues. CDR1 and CDR2 from the germline V gene are MNHEY and SVGAGI. Trimming took 7 bases from V and 5 from J, leaving 15 bases between them. CDR3 sequence reads: CASKETVDHEQYF. As DNA, the CDR3 is TGTGCCAGCAAAGAGACTGTTGACCACGAGCAGTACTTC.

V is TRBV28 and J is TRBJ2-2, with D perhaps TRBD1 (6 bases). CDR1 is MDHEN, CDR2 SYDVKM, per germline. The CDR3 spans 12 residues. Trimming removed 6 bases at V and 6 bases at J, with 8 bases between. The CDR3 sequence is CASRGAAGELFF. The CDR3 DNA reads as TGTGCCAGCAGGGGGGCCGCCGGGGAGCTGTTTTTT.

This chain uses TRBV28 with TRBJ1-5; D is uncertain. This CDR3 is 13 amino acids long. Germline CDR1 and CDR2: MDHEN and SYDVKM. With 5 bases removed from V and 4 bases from J, the gap between germline ends came to 9 bases. CDR3 DNA: TGTGCCAGCAGTCGCCCCTATAATCAGCCCCAGCATTTT. It specifies CASSRPYNQPQHF.

This clone showed up just a few times. This rearrangement joins TRBV7-9 to TRBJ1-1, with 10 bases matching TRBD1. Per the germline V gene, CDR1 is SEHNR and CDR2 is FQNEAQ (reference sequence). The length of the CDR3 is 15 residues. V lost 5 bases and J lost 7; bases outside the gene matches: 10. Here the CDR3 DNA reads TGTGCCAGCAGCCCATCCGGGACAGGGGCTCGTGAAGCTTTCTTT. Residues: CASSPSGTGAREAFF. The variable domain in full, with the rest retrieved from reference TRBV7-9 and TRBJ1-1, is DTGVSQNPRHKITKRGQNVTFRCDPISEHNRLYWYRQTLGQGPEFLTYFQNEAQLEKSRLLSDRFSAERPKGSFSTLEIQRTEQGDSAMYLCASSPSGTGAREAFFGQGTRLTVV.

The chain recombines TRBV19 with TRBJ1-5; unclear D gene. Germline V gives CDR1 LNHDA, CDR2 SQIVND (reference sequence). V was shortened by 1 base and J by 0 bases, with 10 bases between the two germline ends. The CDR3 sequence is 16 residues long. The CDR3, as DNA: TGTGCCAGTAGTATAGTATCCAGTTATAGCAATCAGCCCCAGCATTTT. Translation: CASSIVSSYSNQPQHF.

The chain carries TRBV6-1 and TRBJ2-1; D possibly corresponds to TRBD2 (6 bases). This CDR3 region has 15 residues. Germline V lookup: CDR1 MNHNS, CDR2 SASEGT. V lost 7 bases and J 7 bases, leaving 20 bases between the germline ends. Here the CDR3 reads CASIRERGVVNEQFF. Written as DNA, the CDR3 is TGTGCCAGCATCCGGGAGCGTGGCGTGGTTAATGAGCAGTTCTTC.

The genes are TRBV6-5 and TRBJ2-7, with D perhaps matching TRBD1 (5 bases). The CDR3 loop spans 16 amino acids. Trimming shortened V by 0 bases and J by 0 bases, and 12 bases separated the two germline ends. Germline V lookup: CDR1 MNHEY, CDR2 SVGAGI. DNA for the CDR3: TGTGCCAGCAGTTACTCGAGTCAGGGAACCTCCTACGAGCAGTACTTC. This encodes CASSYSSQGTSYEQYF.

This clone has only a few counts. The chain recombines TRBV7-9 with TRBJ1-4, with D tentatively TRBD1 (5 bases). With 5 bases removed from V and 4 bases from J, the gap between germline ends came to 14 bases. The CDR3 runs to 15 residues. The germline gives CDR1 SEHNR, CDR2 FQNEAQ (reference sequence). The CDR3: CASSAGQAINEKLFF. CDR3 DNA sequence: TGTGCCAGCAGCGCAGGGCAGGCGATTAATGAAAAACTGTTTTTT. The complete variable domain, with remaining parts taken from reference TRBV7-9 and TRBJ1-4, reads DTGVSQNPRHKITKRGQNVTFRCDPISEHNRLYWYRQTLGQGPEFLTYFQNEAQLEKSRLLSDRFSAERPKGSFSTLEIQRTEQGDSAMYLCASSAGQAINEKLFFGSGTQLSVL.